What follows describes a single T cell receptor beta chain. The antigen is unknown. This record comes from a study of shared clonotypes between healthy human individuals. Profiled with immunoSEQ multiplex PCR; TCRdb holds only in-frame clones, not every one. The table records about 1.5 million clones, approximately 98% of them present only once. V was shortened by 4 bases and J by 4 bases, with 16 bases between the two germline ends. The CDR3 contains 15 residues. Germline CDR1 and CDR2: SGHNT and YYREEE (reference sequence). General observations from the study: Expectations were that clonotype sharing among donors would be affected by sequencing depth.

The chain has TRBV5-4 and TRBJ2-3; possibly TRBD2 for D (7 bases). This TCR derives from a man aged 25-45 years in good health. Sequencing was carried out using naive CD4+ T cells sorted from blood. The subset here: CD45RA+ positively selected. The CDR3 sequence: CASSSGTRGADTQYF. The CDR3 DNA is TGTGCCAGCAGCAGCGGGACAAGGGGCGCAGATACGCAGTATTTT.